These 22 T cell receptor beta chains share one sample of origin, sequenced in a study of cytomegalovirus exposure and HLA in healthy donors. Amplification used 60 Vbeta primers and 13 Jbeta primers. The repertoire was sequenced with immunoSEQ multiplex PCR; TCRdb's copy has only in-frame clones and lacks some. This sample has some 200,000 clones, with around 86% found just once. Sample: PBMCs. The receptor source for this set is a middle-aged man in good health and CMV-seronegative.

The CDR3 is CASSNRQLNQPQHF. In DNA, the CDR3 is TGTGCCAGTAGTAACAGACAGCTTAATCAGCCCCAGCATTTT. The V and J genes are TRBV19 and TRBJ1-5; TRBD1 is a possible D gene (5 bases). CDR3 length: 14 residues. The V gene lost 4 bases and the J gene lost 4 bases, with 11 bases spanning the gap. In germline, CDR1 is LNHDA, CDR2 SQIVND (reference sequence).

This clone was counted a few times. The rearrangement uses TRBV19 and TRBJ2-7, with 10 bases that match TRBD1. The V segment lost 4 bases and the J segment 6 bases; nucleotides outside the gene matches: 6. The length of the CDR3 is 14 residues. The V gene's germline CDR1 is LNHDA and CDR2 SQIVND (reference sequence). CDR3 residues: CASSTGQGRREQYF. The CDR3 DNA reads as TGTGCCAGTAGTACGGGACAGGGGCGACGCGAGCAGTACTTC.

In this sample, this clone turned up once. This chain joins TRBV2 and TRBJ2-2, with a tentative D call TRBD2 (6 bases). This CDR3 contains 17 residues. The V gene lost 2 bases and the J gene lost 5 bases, with 18 bases spanning the gap. Germline CDR1 reads SNHLY; CDR2 reads FYNNEI. The DNA for the CDR3 is TGTGCCAGCAGTGAACGAGTTCGGGGGTATTGGACCGGGGAGCTGTTTTTT. Translated, it gives CASSERVRGYWTGELFF.

The gene calls are TRBV9 and TRBJ2-5; TRBD2 matches 7 bases. CDR1 SGDLS and CDR2 YYNGEE come from the germline V gene. This CDR3 is 14 amino acids long. V trimming: 0 bases; J trimming: 4 bases; junction bases outside the gene matches: 3. The CDR3 loop reads CASSVVGGGETQYF. CDR3 sequence (DNA): TGTGCCAGCAGCGTAGTGGGGGGGGGAGAGACCCAGTACTTC.

V gene TRBV6-6 combines with J gene TRBJ2-7; 12 bases fit TRBD1. V trimming: 4 bases; J trimming: 7 bases; junction bases outside the gene matches: 5. Germline lookup yields CDR1 MNHNY and CDR2 SVGAGI (reference sequence). The CDR3 runs 14 residues. The CDR3 loop reads CASSSGTGGREQYF. The DNA of the CDR3 is TGTGCCAGCAGTTCCGGGACAGGGGGCCGGGAGCAGTACTTC.

The V gene is TRBV28, the J gene TRBJ2-5, with TRBD1 identical over 9 bases. Germline-derived CDR1 and CDR2 are MDHEN and SYDVKM. The CDR3 loop spans 16 amino acids. V shed 1 base, J shed 1 base, and the junction held 4 bases outside the gene matches. This CDR3 reads CASSLLTGGPQETQYF. The CDR3 DNA is TGTGCCAGCAGTTTATTGACAGGGGGACCCCAAGAGACCCAGTACTTC.

The chain links TRBV9 to TRBJ2-3; TRBD2 agrees at 7 bases. After removal of 2 bases from V and 0 bases from J, the junction contained 6 bases not matched to a gene. This CDR3 region has 16 residues. In germline, CDR1 is SGDLS, CDR2 YYNGEE. This CDR3 is CASSVMGGSSTDTQYF. CDR3 sequence (DNA): TGTGCCAGCAGCGTTATGGGGGGGTCCAGCACAGATACGCAGTATTTT.

The chain employs TRBV7-6 and TRBJ2-3; a possible D gene is TRBD1 (5 bases). The CDR3 loop spans 16 amino acids. The germline V gene has CDR1 SGHVS and CDR2 FNYEAQ. The V and J ends lost 4 bases and 0 bases respectively, with 14 bases between them. CDR3 protein: CASSSIGALSTDTQYF. The CDR3 nucleotides are TGTGCCAGCAGCTCTATAGGGGCCCTCAGCACAGATACGCAGTATTTT.

The genes are TRBV4-1 and TRBJ2-4, with 8 nucleotides matching TRBD1. CDR3 size: 15 residues. The junction had 9 bases not matched to a gene; V was cut back by 4 bases and J by 7 bases. Germline CDR1 MGHRA, CDR2 YSYEKL. In DNA, the CDR3 is TGCGCCAGCAGCCCCGAGGGGGACAGGTGGAACATTCAGTACTTC. Amino acids: CASSPEGDRWNIQYF.

There are a few counts of this clone. The chain recombines TRBV18 with TRBJ2-7; no reliable D call. CDR1 KGHSH and CDR2 LQKENI come from the germline V gene. CDR3 size: 12 residues. V gave up 1 base and J gave up 3 bases, with 4 bases separating them. This CDR3 is CASSPRSYEQYF. The CDR3 nucleotides are TGTGCCAGCTCACCACGCAGCTACGAGCAGTACTTC.

This chain joins TRBV7-2 and TRBJ1-5; 12 nucleotides match TRBD1. The CDR3 is 17 amino acids. Germline V lookup: CDR1 SGHTA, CDR2 FQGNSA. V gave up 1 base and J gave up 8 bases; unmatched junction bases: 9. The CDR3 loop is CASSLVGQGALSEPQHF. The CDR3 bases are TGTGCCAGCAGCTTAGTGGGACAGGGGGCATTGTCGGAGCCCCAGCATTTT.

The J gene is TRBJ1-1, the V gene TRBV9; TRBD1 matches at 8 bases. The J segment lost 0 bases and the V segment lost 4 bases, leaving 2 bases of the junction unmatched. CDR1 is SGDLS and CDR2 is YYNGEE in the germline V gene. The CDR3 runs to 14 residues. The CDR3 DNA sequence: TGTGCCAGCAGCCGGGACAGGATGAACACTGAAGCTTTCTTT. This translates into CASSRDRMNTEAFF.

This chain links TRBV11-1 with TRBJ1-2; D uncertain. The CDR3 contains 13 residues. Germline V gives CDR1 SGHAT, CDR2 FQDESV (reference sequence). V dropped 7 bases and J dropped 4 bases, with 13 bases sitting between them. The CDR3 loop reads CASKAESGYGYTF. The CDR3 region has the DNA TGTGCCAGCAAGGCGGAGTCCGGCTATGGCTACACCTTC. The full variable domain, rest sourced from reference TRBV11-1 and TRBJ1-2, is EAEVAQSPRYKITEKSQAVAFWCDPISGHATLYWYRQILGQGPELLVQFQDESVVDDSQLPKDRFSAERLKGVDSTLKIQPAELGDSAMYLCASKAESGYGYTFGSGTRLTVV.

The rearrangement links TRBV6-1 to TRBJ1-1; D unresolved. The CDR3 spans 15 residues. The germline gives CDR1 MNHNS, CDR2 SASEGT. Trimming cost V 1 base and J 1 base, with 10 bases left between them. CDR3 sequence reads: CASSEERRKNTEAFF. The CDR3 nucleotides read TGTGCCAGCAGTGAAGAGAGGCGGAAGAACACTGAAGCTTTCTTT.

The CDR3 DNA follows: TGTGCCAGCAGTTACGGGGCTAGCGGCACAGATACGCAGTATTTT. This sequence encodes CASSYGASGTDTQYF. This chain connects TRBV6-5 to TRBJ2-3, with a possible D match to TRBD2 (6 bases). V lost 2 bases, J lost 1 base, and 10 bases lay in between. CDR1 is MNHEY, CDR2 SVGAGI, per germline. CDR3 length equals 15 residues.

The gene calls are TRBV4-2 and TRBJ1-2; D unresolved. CDR3 length equals 14 residues. The V gene lost 0 bases and the J gene lost 8 bases, with 13 bases spanning the gap. Germline V gene sequence: CDR1 LGHNA, CDR2 YNFKEQ. CDR3 amino acids: CASSQDLTPRGYTF. DNA for the CDR3: TGTGCCAGCAGCCAAGATCTCACTCCCCGGGGCTACACCTTC.

Written as DNA, the CDR3 is TGTGCCAGCAAGCTACAGGGGGAAGCTTTCTTT. It specifies CASKLQGEAFF. The V call is TRBV7-9, the J call TRBJ1-1; 7 bases match TRBD1. Germline-derived CDR1 and CDR2 are SEHNR and FQNEAQ (reference sequence). The ends lost 7 bases at V and 8 bases at J; junction bases unmatched: 4. The CDR3 loop spans 11 amino acids. Combining the CDR3 with reference TRBV7-9 and TRBJ1-1 gives the whole variable domain DTGVSQNPRHKITKRGQNVTFRCDPISEHNRLYWYRQTLGQGPEFLTYFQNEAQLEKSRLLSDRFSAERPKGSFSTLEIQRTEQGDSAMYLCASKLQGEAFFGQGTRLTVV.

The V gene is TRBV19, the J gene TRBJ2-1; D is perhaps TRBD2 (6 bases). Germline loops: CDR1 LNHDA, CDR2 SQIVND (reference sequence). This CDR3 has 14 amino acids. With 7 bases removed from V and 9 bases from J, the gap between germline ends came to 19 bases. CDR3 sequence: CASNGLHRTGEQFF. The CDR3 coding sequence is TGTGCCAGTAACGGACTACATAGGACGGGTGAGCAGTTCTTC.

The CDR3 spells CASSDAGMGEQYF. As DNA, the CDR3 is TGCGCCAGCAGCGACGCAGGGATGGGCGAGCAGTACTTC. The rearrangement links TRBV5-1 to TRBJ2-7; TRBD1 is a possible D gene (5 bases). From germline, CDR1 is SGHRS and CDR2 YFSETQ. V lost 4 bases and J lost 6, with 14 bases in between. CDR3 length: 13 amino acids.

This clone was seen once. The V gene is TRBV5-5, the J gene TRBJ1-4; 10 bases line up with TRBD1. The CDR3 consists of 14 residues. Germline V gene sequence: CDR1 SGHKS, CDR2 YYEKEE (reference sequence). V was pared by 3 bases and J by 8 bases, with 4 bases of the junction left unmatched. CDR3 nucleotides: TGTGCCAGCAGCTCGGACAGGGGGGACGAAAAACTGTTTTTT. This encodes CASSSDRGDEKLFF. Supplemented by reference TRBV5-5 and TRBJ1-4, the full variable domain reads DAGVTQSPTHLIKTRGQQVTLRCSPISGHKSVSWYQQVLGQGPQFIFQYYEKEERGRGNFPDRFSARQFPNYSSELNVNALLLGDSALYLCASSSDRGDEKLFFGSGTQLSVL.

This chain uses TRBV28 with TRBJ2-2; D call uncertain. V was shortened by 8 bases and J by 4 bases, with 8 bases between the two germline ends. The CDR3 extends over 12 amino acids. Per the germline V gene, CDR1 is MDHEN and CDR2 is SYDVKM. The CDR3 DNA reads TGTGCCAGCGTCCGAGCCACCGGGGAGCTGTTTTTT. Its protein product is CASVRATGELFF.

The chain joins TRBV5-1 to TRBJ2-5; 8 bases fit TRBD2. The CDR3 extends over 15 amino acids. Per germline, CDR1 SGHRS and CDR2 YFSETQ. Trimming at V came to 1 base and at J to 5 bases, leaving 7 bases not matched to a gene. The CDR3 here is CASSLSPAGVETQYF. In DNA form, the CDR3 reads TGCGCCAGCAGCTTGTCCCCAGCGGGGGTCGAGACCCAGTACTTC.